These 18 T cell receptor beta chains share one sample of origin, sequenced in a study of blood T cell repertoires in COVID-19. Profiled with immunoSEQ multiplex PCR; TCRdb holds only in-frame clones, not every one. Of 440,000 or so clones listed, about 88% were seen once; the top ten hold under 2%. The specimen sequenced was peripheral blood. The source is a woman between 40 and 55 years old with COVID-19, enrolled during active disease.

The CDR3 DNA sequence: TGTGCCAGCAGCGTAGAAACAGGTCACTACGAGCAGTACTTC. It specifies CASSVETGHYEQYF. The gene calls are TRBV9 and TRBJ2-7; weak D call: TRBD1 (5 bases). The germline V and J ends were trimmed by 0 bases and 3 bases, with 10 bases remaining between them. CDR3 length equals 14 residues. The V gene's germline CDR1 is SGDLS and CDR2 YYNGEE. The full variable domain, in which reference TRBV9 and TRBJ2-7 provide the parts outside the CDR3, is DSGVTQTPKHLITATGQRVTLRCSPRSGDLSVYWYQQSLDQGLQFLIQYYNGEERAKGNILERFSAQQFPDLHSELNLSSLELGDSALYFCASSVETGHYEQYFGPGTRLTVT.

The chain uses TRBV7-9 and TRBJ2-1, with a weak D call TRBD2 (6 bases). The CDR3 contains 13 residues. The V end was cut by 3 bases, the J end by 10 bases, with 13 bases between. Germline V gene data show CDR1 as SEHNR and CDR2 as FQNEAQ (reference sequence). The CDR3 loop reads CASSFSSGLEQFF. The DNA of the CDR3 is TGTGCCAGCAGCTTCTCCTCTGGACTAGAGCAGTTCTTC.

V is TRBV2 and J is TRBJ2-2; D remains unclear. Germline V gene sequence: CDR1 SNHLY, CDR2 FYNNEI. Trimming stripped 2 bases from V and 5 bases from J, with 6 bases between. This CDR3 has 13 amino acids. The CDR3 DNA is TGTGCCAGCAGTGAACTCAGAACCGGGGAGCTGTTTTTT. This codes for CASSELRTGELFF.

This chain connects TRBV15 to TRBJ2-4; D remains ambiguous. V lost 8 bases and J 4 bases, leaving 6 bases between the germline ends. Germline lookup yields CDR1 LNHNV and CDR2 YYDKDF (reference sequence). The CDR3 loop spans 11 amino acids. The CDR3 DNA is TGTGCCACCGGCACTAAAAACATTCAGTACTTC. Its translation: CATGTKNIQYF. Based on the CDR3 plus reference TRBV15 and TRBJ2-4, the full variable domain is DAMVIQNPRYQVTQFGKPVTLSCSQTLNHNVMYWYQQKSSQAPKLLFHYYDKDFNNEADTPDNFQSRRPNTSFCFLDIRSPGLGDTAMYLCATGTKNIQYFGAGTRLSVL.

In DNA form, the CDR3 reads TGTGCCAGTAGTATAGTCCATTCCAATCAGCCCCAGCATTTT. Amino acids: CASSIVHSNQPQHF. The gene calls are TRBV19 and TRBJ1-5; no clear D gene. Germline V CDR1 and CDR2: LNHDA, SQIVND (reference sequence). Trimming left V 1 base short and J 3 bases short, with 7 bases between. The CDR3 sequence is 14 residues long.

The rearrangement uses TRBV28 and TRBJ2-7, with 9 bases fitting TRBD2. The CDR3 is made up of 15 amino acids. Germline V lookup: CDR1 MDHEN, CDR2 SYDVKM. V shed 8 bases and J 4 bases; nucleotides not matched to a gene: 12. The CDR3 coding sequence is TGTGCCAGCGAGAATCCAGCGGGAGGAGGGTACGAGCAGTACTTC. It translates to CASENPAGGGYEQYF.

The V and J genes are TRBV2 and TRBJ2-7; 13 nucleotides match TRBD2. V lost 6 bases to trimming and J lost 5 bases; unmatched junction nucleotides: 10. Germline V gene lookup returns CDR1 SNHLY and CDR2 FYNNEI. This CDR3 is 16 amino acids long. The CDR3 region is CASSPILAGGNHEQYF. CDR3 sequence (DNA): TGTGCCAGCAGCCCCATACTAGCGGGGGGGAATCACGAGCAGTACTTC.

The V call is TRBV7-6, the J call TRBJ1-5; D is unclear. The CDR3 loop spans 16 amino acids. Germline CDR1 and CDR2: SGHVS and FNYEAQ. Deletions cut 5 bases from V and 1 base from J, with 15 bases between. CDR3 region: CASSPSPRGSNQPQHF. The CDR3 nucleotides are TGTGCCAGCAGCCCCTCCCCCCGGGGAAGCAATCAGCCCCAGCATTTT.

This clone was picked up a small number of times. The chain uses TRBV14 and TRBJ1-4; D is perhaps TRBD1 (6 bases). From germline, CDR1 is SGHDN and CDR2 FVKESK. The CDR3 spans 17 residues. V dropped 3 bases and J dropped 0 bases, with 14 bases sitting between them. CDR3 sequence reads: CASSHGDTRATNEKLFF. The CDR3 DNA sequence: TGTGCCAGCAGCCATGGGGACACCCGAGCAACTAATGAAAAACTGTTTTTT.

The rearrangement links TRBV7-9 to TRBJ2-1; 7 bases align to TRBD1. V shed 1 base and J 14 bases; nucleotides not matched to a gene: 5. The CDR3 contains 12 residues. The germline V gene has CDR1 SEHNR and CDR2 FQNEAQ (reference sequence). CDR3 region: CASSLDVDREFF. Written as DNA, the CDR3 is TGTGCCAGCAGCTTAGACGTTGACAGGGAGTTCTTC.

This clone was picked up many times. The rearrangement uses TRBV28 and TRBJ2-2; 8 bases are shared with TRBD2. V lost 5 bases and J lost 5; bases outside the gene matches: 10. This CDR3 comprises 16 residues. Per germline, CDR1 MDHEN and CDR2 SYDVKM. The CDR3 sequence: CASSPRGGKGTGELFF. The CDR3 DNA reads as TGTGCCAGCAGTCCCCGGGGGGGGAAGGGAACCGGGGAGCTGTTTTTT. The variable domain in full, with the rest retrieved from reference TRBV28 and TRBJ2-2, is DVKVTQSSRYLVKRTGEKVFLECVQDMDHENMFWYRQDPGLGLRLIYFSYDVKMKEKGDIPEGYSVSREKKERFSLILESASTNQTSMYLCASSPRGGKGTGELFFGEGSRLTVL.

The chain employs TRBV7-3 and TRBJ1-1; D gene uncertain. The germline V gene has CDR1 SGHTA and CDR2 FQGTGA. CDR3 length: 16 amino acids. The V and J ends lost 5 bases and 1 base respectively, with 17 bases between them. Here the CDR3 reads CASSIYPGVPNTEAFF. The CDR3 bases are TGTGCCAGCAGCATATACCCGGGTGTTCCGAACACTGAAGCTTTCTTT.

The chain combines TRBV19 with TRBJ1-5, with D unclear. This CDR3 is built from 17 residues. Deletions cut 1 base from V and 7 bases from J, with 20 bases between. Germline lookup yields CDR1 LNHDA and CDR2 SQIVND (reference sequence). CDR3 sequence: CASSIVLTTYGDQPQHF. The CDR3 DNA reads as TGTGCCAGTAGTATAGTGCTTACAACGTACGGAGACCAGCCCCAGCATTTT. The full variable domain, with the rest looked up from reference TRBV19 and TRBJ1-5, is DGGITQSPKYLFRKEGQNVTLSCEQNLNHDAMYWYRQDPGQGLRLIYYSQIVNDFQKGDIAEGYSVSREKKESFPLTVTSAQKNPTAFYLCASSIVLTTYGDQPQHFGDGTRLSIL.

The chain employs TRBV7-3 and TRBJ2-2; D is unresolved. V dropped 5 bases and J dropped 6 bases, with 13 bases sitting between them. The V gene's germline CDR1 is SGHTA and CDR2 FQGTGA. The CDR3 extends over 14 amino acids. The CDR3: CASSPTLYAGELFF. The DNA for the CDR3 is TGTGCCAGCAGCCCGACTCTTTATGCCGGGGAGCTGTTTTTT.

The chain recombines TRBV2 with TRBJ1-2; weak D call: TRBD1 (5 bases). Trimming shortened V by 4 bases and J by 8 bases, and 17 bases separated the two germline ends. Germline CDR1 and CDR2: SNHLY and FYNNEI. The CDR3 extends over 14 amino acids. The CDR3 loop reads CASSVLNGGRGYTF. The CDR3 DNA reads TGTGCCAGCAGTGTACTAAACGGGGGTAGAGGCTACACCTTC.

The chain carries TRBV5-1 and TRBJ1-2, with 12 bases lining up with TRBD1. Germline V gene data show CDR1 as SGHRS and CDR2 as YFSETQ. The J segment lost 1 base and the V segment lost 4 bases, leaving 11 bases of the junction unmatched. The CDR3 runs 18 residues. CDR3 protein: CASSPGTGGQQLNYGYTF. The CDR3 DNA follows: TGCGCCAGCAGCCCAGGGACAGGGGGCCAACAACTTAACTATGGCTACACCTTC. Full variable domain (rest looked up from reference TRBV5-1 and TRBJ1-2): KAGVTQTPRYLIKTRGQQVTLSCSPISGHRSVSWYQQTPGQGLQFLFEYFSETQRNKGNFPGRFSGRQFSNSRSEMNVSTLELGDSALYLCASSPGTGGQQLNYGYTFGSGTRLTVV.

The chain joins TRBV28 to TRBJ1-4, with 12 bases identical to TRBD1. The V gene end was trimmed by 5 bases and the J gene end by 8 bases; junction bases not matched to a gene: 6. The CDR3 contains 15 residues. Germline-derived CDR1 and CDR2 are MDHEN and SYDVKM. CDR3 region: CASSGRDRGREKLFF. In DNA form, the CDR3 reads TGTGCCAGCAGTGGGCGGGACAGGGGGCGAGAAAAACTGTTTTTT. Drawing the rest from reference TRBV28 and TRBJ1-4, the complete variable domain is DVKVTQSSRYLVKRTGEKVFLECVQDMDHENMFWYRQDPGLGLRLIYFSYDVKMKEKGDIPEGYSVSREKKERFSLILESASTNQTSMYLCASSGRDRGREKLFFGSGTQLSVL.

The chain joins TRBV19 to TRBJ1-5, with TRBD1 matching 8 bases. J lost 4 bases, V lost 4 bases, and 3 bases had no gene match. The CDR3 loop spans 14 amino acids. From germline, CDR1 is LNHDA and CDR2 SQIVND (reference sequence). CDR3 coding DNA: TGTGCCAGTAGTACCGGGACAGGAAATCAGCCCCAGCATTTT. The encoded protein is CASSTGTGNQPQHF.